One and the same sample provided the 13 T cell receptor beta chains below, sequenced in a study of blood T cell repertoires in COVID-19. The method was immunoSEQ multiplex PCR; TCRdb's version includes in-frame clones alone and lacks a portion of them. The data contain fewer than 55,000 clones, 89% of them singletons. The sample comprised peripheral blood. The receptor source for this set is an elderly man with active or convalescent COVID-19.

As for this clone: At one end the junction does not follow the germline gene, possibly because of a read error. CDR3 DNA sequence: TGCAGTGCAGGGACAGGGGGCTTCTTC. As protein: CSAGTGGFF. The V call is TRBV20-1, the J call TRBJ2-7; TRBD1 matches at 12 bases. The V gene's germline CDR1 is DFQATT and CDR2 SNEGSKA (reference sequence). The CDR3 has 9 amino acids.

The DNA for the CDR3 is TGCGCCAGCAGCCCAGGACAGGGGAACACCGGGGAGCTGTTTTTT. Encoded protein: CASSPGQGNTGELFF. The chain combines TRBV4-3 with TRBJ2-2; 8 positions match TRBD1. Germline V gene sequence: CDR1 LGHNA, CDR2 YSLEER. CDR3 size: 15 residues. The J segment lost 1 base and the V segment lost 4 bases, leaving 2 bases of the junction unmatched.

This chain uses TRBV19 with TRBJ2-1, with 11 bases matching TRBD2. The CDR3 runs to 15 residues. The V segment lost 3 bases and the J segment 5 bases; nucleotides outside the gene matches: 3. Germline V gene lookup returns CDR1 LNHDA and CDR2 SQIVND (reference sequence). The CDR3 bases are TGTGCCAGTAGTATTTTAGCGGGGGGGCACAATGAGCAGTTCTTC. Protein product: CASSILAGGHNEQFF.

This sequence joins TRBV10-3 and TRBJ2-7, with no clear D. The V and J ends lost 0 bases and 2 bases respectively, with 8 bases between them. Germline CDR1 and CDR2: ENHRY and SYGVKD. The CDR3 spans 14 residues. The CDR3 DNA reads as TGTGCCATCAGTGAGTCGTCTCAGACCTACGAGCAGTACTTC. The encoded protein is CAISESSQTYEQYF.

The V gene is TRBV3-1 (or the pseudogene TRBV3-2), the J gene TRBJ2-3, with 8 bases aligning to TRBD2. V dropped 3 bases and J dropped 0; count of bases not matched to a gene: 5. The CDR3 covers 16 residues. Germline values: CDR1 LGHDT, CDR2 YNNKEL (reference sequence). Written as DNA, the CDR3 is TGTGCCAGCAGCCACGTTAGCGGGGTTAGCACAGATACGCAGTATTTT. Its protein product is CASSHVSGVSTDTQYF.

The DNA of the CDR3 is TGTGCCAGCAGTTTACGCAGTACAGGGGGTTTGCAGCCCCAGCATTTT. This translates into CASSLRSTGGLQPQHF. The chain is built from TRBV27 and TRBJ1-5, with 8 nucleotides matching TRBD1. The CDR3 loop spans 16 amino acids. Germline CDR1 is MNHEY and CDR2 is SMNVEV (reference sequence). V shed 2 bases and J 7 bases; nucleotides not matched to a gene: 10.

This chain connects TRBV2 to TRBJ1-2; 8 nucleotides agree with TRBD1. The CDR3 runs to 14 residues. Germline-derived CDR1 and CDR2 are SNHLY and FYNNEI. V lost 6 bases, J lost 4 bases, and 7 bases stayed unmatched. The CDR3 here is CASSETGDAYGYTF. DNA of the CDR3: TGTGCCAGCAGCGAGACAGGGGACGCCTATGGCTACACCTTC.

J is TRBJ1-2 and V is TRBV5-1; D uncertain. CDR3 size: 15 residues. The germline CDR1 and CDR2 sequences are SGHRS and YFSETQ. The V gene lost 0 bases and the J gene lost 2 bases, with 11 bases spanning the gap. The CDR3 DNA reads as TGCGCCAGCAGCTTGGCAGGACTCGAGAACTATGGCTACACCTTC. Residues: CASSLAGLENYGYTF.

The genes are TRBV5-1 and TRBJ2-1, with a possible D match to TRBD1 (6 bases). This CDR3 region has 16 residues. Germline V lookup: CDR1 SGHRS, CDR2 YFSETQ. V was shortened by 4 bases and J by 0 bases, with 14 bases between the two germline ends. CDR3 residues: CASSLRGESSYNEQFF. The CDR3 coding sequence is TGCGCCAGCAGCCTCAGGGGCGAGAGCTCCTACAATGAGCAGTTCTTC.

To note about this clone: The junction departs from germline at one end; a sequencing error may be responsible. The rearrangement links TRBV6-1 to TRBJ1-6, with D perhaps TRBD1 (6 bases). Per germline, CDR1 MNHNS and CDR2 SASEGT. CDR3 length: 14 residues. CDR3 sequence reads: CASREGTLDRPLHF. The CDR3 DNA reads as TGTGCCAGCAGAGAAGGGACATTGGACCGACCCCTCCACTTT.

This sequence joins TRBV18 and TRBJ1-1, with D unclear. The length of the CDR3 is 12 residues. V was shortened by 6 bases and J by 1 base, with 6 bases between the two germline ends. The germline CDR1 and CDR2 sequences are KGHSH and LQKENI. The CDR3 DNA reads TGTGCCAGCTCCCCCCAGAACACTGAAGCTTTCTTT. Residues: CASSPQNTEAFF.

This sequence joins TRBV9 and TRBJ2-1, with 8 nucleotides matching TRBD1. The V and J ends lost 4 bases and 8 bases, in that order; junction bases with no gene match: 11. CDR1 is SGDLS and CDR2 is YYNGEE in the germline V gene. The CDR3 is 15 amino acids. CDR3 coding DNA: TGTGCCAGCAGCAAGCACCAGGGGGCGCTCGATGAGCAGTTCTTC. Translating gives CASSKHQGALDEQFF.

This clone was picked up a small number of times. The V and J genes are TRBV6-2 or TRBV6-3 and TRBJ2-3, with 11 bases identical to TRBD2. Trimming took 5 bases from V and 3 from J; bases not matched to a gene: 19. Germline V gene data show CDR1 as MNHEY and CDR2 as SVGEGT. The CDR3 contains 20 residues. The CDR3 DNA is TGTGCCAGCAGTATTCCCACGCCAAGGGGACTAGCGGTTTTTACAGATACGCAGTATTTT. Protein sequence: CASSIPTPRGLAVFTDTQYF.